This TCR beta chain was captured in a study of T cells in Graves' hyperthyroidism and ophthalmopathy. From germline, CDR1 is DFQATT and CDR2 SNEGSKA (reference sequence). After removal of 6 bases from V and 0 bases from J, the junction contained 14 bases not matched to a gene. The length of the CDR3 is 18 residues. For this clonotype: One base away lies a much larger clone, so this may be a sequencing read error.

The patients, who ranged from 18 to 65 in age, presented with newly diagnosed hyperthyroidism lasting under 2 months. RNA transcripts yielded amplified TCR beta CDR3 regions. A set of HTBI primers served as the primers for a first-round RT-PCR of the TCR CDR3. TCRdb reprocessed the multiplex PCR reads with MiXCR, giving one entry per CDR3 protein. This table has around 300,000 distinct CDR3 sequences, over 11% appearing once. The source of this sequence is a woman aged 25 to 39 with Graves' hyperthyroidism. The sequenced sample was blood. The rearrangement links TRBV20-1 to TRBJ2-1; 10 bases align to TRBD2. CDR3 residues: CSAPKLASGGRSYNEQFF. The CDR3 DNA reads TGCAGTGCCCCTAAATTAGCTAGCGGGGGACGCTCCTACAATGAGCAGTTCTTC.